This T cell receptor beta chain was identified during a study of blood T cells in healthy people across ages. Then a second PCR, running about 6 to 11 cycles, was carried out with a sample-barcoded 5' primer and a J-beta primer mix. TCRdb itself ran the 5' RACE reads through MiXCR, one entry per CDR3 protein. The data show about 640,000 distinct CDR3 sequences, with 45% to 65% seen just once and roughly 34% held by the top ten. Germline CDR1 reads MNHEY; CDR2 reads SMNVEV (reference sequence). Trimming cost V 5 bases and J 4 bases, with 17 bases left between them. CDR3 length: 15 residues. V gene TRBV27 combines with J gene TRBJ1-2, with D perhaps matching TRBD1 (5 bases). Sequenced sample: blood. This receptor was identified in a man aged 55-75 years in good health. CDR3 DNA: TGTGCCAGCAGTCCCGCAGAGGCAGGGACCTATGGCTACACCTTC. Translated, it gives CASSPAEAGTYGYTF.